This record looks at one T cell receptor (beta chain) sequence and its context. As yet, its antigen is unknown. The sample is drawn from a study of T cell repertoires in cytomegalovirus infection. Study context: Public TCR beta signatures marked donors with CMV infection and the matching HLA. Study-wide findings and caveats: CMV-specific HLA-C-restricted TCR beta clonotypes dominated the ex vivo response.

TCRdb reanalysed the reads using MiXCR and keeps one entry per CDR3 protein. This sample has hundreds of thousands of distinct CDR3 sequences, with about 24% found just once. V was trimmed by 6 bases and J by 5 bases, leaving 12 bases between them. This CDR3 is built from 13 residues. The TCR originated in a human donor in good health (CMV status not recorded). Some clones in this sample may be carry-over from other donors' samples. The genes are TRBV12-3 or TRBV12-4 and TRBJ2-3; D is possibly TRBD2 (6 bases). The sequencing input was CD8+ T cells from PBMCs. This chain's CDR3 is CASSMSSGDTQYF. The CDR3 coding sequence is TGTGCCAGCAGCATGAGTAGCGGAGATACGCAGTATTTT.